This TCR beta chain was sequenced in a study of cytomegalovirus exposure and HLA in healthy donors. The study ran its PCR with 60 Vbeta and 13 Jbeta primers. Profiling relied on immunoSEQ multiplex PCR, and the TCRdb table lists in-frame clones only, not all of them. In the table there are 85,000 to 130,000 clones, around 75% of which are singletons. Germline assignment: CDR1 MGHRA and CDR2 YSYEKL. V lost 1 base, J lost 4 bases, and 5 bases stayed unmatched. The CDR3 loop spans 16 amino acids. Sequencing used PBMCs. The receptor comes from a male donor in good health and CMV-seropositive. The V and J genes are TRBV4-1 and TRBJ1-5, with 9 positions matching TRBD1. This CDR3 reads CASSQGTGAANQPQHF. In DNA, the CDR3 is TGCGCCAGCAGCCAAGGGACAGGGGCCGCGAATCAGCCCCAGCATTTT.